The source of this TCR beta chain is a study of vaccination and CD4 T cells after COVID-19. Study summary: Two of the convalescents were Hispanic, and the group consisted of six males and four females. Sampling occurred at day 14 and days 161 to 241 post-vaccination in a few convalescent patients. Study results and limitations: Relatively few convalescent patients were studied; early post-infection timepoints were not included.

TCRdb itself ran the PCR reads through MiXCR, one entry per CDR3 protein. Among some 28,000 distinct CDR3 sequences listed, 50% were seen once. Of note for this clonotype: The antigen remains unidentified.

CDR3 length: 18 residues. CDR1 and CDR2 from the germline V gene are SEHNR and FQNEAQ (reference sequence). V was clipped by 5 bases and J by 0 bases; unmatched bases: 16. As to time point: late sampling 161 to 241 days after vaccination in three convalescent patients. The chain couples TRBV7-9 to TRBJ2-7, with 7 bases fitting TRBD2. The sequenced sample was CD4+ T cells from blood, obtained about 7 months after SARS-CoV-2 vaccination. The origin of this receptor is a human donor who had recovered from COVID-19. CDR3 in amino acids: CASSRNPRLAASSYEQYF. CDR3 sequence (DNA): TGTGCCAGCAGCCGAAACCCGCGGCTAGCGGCTAGCTCCTACGAGCAGTACTTC.